This TCR beta chain was retrieved from a study of blood T cell repertoires in COVID-19. Study-level information: Sites across the United States, Italy and Spain contributed samples from acute and convalescent COVID-19. PBMCs, B-cell-depleted T cells, or T cells provided the cDNA or gDNA that made up the material.

As originally analysed: Reference gene primer amplification gave nucleated cell count estimates. The repertoire was sequenced with immunoSEQ multiplex PCR; TCRdb's copy has only in-frame clones and lacks some. V and J calls and clone size are copied from that table; D and trimming were computed from the DNA. The sample shows some 150,000 clones, approximately 89% of them seen only once. J lost 2 bases, V lost 0 bases, and 7 bases had no gene match. Germline lookup yields CDR1 SGDLS and CDR2 YYNGEE. The CDR3 is made up of 16 amino acids. The sequencing sample was made of peripheral blood. This sequence originates from a human donor in a cohort sampled during active COVID-19. The chain couples TRBV9 to TRBJ1-2; 7 bases line up with TRBD1. The CDR3: CASSVDVEGQNYGYTF. CDR3 bases: TGTGCCAGCAGCGTAGACGTCGAGGGACAGAACTATGGCTACACCTTC.